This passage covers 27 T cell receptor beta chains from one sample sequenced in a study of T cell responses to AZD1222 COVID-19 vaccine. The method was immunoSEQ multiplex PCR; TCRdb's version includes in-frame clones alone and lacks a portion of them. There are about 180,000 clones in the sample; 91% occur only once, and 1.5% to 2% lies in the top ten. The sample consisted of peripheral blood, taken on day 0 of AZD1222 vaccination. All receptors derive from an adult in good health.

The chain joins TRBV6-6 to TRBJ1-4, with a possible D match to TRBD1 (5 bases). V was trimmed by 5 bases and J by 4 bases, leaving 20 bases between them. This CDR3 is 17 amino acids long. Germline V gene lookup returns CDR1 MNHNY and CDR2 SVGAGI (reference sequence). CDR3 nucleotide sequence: TGTGCCAGCAGTCACCAGGGATTGGGTGCTGGTAATGAAAAACTGTTTTTT. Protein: CASSHQGLGAGNEKLFF.

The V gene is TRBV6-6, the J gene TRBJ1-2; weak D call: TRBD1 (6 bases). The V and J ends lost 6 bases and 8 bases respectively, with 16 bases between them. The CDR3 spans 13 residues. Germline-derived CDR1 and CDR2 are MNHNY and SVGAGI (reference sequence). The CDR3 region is CASSLQGREGYTF. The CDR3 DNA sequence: TGTGCCAGCAGCCTACAGGGAAGGGAGGGCTACACCTTC.

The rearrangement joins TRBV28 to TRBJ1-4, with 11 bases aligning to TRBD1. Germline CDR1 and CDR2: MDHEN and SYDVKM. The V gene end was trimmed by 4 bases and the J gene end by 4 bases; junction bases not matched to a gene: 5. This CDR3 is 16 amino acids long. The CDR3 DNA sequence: TGTGCCAGCAGTTATTCGGGACAGGGGGTTAATGAAAAACTGTTTTTT. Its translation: CASSYSGQGVNEKLFF.

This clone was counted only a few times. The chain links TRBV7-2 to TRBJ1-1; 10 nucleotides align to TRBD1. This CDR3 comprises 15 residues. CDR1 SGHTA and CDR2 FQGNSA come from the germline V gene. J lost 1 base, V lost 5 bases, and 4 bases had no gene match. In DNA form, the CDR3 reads TGTGCCAGCAGCACTAGACAGGGGGCGAACACTGAAGCTTTCTTT. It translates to CASSTRQGANTEAFF.

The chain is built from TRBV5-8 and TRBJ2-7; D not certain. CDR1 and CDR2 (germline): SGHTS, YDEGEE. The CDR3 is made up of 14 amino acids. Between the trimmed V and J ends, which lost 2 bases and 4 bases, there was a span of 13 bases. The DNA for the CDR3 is TGTGCCAGCAGCTTTCGACAAGTGGGGTACGAGCAGTACTTC. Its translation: CASSFRQVGYEQYF.

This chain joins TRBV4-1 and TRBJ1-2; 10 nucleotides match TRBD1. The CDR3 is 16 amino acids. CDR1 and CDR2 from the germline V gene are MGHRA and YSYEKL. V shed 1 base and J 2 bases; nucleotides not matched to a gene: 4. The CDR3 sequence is CASSQAGTGANYGYTF. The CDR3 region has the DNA TGCGCCAGCAGCCAAGCCGGGACAGGGGCGAACTATGGCTACACCTTC.

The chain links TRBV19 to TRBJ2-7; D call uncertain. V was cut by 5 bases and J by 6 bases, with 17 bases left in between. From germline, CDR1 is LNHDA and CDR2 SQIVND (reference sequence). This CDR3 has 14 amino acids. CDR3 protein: CASSRITEPPEQYF. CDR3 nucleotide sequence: TGTGCCAGTAGTCGGATCACCGAGCCACCCGAGCAGTACTTC.

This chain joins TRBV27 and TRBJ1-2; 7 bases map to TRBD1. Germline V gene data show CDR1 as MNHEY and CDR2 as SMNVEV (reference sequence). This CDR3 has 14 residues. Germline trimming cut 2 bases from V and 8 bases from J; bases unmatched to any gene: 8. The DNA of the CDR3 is TGTGCCAGCAGTTTAAGGGGGCGATTTGGCGGCTACACCTTC. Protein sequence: CASSLRGRFGGYTF.

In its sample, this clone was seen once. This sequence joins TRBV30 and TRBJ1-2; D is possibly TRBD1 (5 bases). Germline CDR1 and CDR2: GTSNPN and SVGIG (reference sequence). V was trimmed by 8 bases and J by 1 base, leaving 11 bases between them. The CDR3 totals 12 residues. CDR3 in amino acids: CAGHRGNYGYTF. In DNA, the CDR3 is TGTGCCGGACACAGAGGTAACTATGGCTACACCTTC.

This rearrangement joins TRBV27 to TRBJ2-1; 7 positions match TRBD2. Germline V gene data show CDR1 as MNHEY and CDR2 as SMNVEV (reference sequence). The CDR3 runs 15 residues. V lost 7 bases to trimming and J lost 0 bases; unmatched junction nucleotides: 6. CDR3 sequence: CASTLAVSSYNEQFF. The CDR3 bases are TGTGCCAGCACGCTAGCGGTTAGCTCCTACAATGAGCAGTTCTTC.

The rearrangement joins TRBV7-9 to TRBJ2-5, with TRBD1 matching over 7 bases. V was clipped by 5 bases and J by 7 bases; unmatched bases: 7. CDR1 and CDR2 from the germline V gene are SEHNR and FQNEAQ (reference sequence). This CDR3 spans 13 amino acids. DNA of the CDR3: TGTGCCAGCAGCGGACAGGTACTATGGACCCAGTACTTC. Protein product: CASSGQVLWTQYF.

CDR3 residues: CASSRGGKDQVREAFF. CDR3 coding DNA: TGTGCCAGCAGTCGGGGGGGCAAAGATCAAGTTCGTGAAGCTTTCTTT. This chain connects TRBV6-6 to TRBJ1-1; D is perhaps TRBD1 (6 bases). Trimming took 5 bases from V and 7 from J, leaving 23 bases between them. CDR3 length: 16 amino acids. Germline assignment: CDR1 MNHNY and CDR2 SVGAGI (reference sequence).

The CDR3: CASSMPTSGASTSTDTQYF. CDR3 DNA sequence: TGTGCCAGCAGCATGCCGACTAGCGGGGCCAGTACTAGCACAGATACGCAGTATTTT. The genes are TRBV7-6 and TRBJ2-3, with 11 positions matching TRBD2. With V trimmed by 5 bases and J by 0 bases, 13 bases remained unmatched. This CDR3 is built from 19 residues. Germline-derived CDR1 and CDR2 are SGHVS and FNYEAQ.

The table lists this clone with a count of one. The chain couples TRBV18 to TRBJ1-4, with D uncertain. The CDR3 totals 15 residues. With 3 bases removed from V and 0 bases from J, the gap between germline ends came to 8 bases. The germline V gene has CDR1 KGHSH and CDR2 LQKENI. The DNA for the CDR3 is TGTGCCAGCTCACCGGACCTTGCAACTAATGAAAAACTGTTTTTT. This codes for CASSPDLATNEKLFF.

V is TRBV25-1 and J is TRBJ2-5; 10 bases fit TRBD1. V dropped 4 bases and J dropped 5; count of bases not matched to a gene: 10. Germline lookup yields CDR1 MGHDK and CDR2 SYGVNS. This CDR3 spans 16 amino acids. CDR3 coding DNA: TGTGCCAGCAGTGGCCTCTTCGGACAGGGGGTCGAGACCCAGTACTTC. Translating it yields CASSGLFGQGVETQYF.

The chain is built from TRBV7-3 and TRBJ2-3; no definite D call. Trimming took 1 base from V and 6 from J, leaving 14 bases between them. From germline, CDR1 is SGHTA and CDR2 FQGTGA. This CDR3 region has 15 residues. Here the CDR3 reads CASSLIGVPADTQYF. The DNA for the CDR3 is TGTGCCAGCAGCTTAATTGGGGTCCCGGCGGATACGCAGTATTTT.

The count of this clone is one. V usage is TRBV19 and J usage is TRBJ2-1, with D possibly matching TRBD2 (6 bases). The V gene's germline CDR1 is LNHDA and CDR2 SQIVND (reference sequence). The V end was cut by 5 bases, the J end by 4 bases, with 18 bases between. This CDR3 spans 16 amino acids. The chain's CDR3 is CASSPSGLARYNEQFF. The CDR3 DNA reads TGTGCCAGTAGTCCTTCCGGCCTAGCGCGGTACAATGAGCAGTTCTTC.

DNA for the CDR3: TGTGCCAGCAGCGTCCGACAGGGAGGTAACACCGGGGAGCTGTTTTTT. Translating it yields CASSVRQGGNTGELFF. The chain links TRBV9 to TRBJ2-2; TRBD1 might be the D (7 bases). V shed 2 bases and J shed 2 bases, with 13 bases lying between them. CDR1 and CDR2 from the germline V gene are SGDLS and YYNGEE. The CDR3 consists of 16 residues.

The CDR3 spells CATSRGLAGGDTQYF. The CDR3 region has the DNA TGTGCCACCAGCCGGGGACTAGCGGGAGGAGATACGCAGTATTTT. The rearrangement uses TRBV15 and TRBJ2-3; TRBD2 matches at 15 bases. Germline values: CDR1 LNHNV, CDR2 YYDKDF (reference sequence). V lost 5 bases to trimming and J lost 5 bases; unmatched junction nucleotides: 2. This CDR3 contains 15 residues.

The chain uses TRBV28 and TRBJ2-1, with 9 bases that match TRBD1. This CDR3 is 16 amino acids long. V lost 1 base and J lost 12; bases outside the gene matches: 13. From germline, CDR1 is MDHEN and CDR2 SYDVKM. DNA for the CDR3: TGTGCCAGCAGTTTATTGGGACAGGGTGATTTTAAGGGGCAGTTCTTC. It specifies CASSLLGQGDFKGQFF.

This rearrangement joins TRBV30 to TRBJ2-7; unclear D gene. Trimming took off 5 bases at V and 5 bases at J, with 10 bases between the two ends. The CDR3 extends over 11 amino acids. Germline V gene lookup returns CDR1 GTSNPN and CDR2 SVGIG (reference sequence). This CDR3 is CAWGSTNEQYF. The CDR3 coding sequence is TGTGCCTGGGGGTCTACCAACGAGCAGTACTTC. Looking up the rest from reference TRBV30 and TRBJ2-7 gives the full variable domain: SQTIHQWPATLVQPVGSPLSLECTVEGTSNPNLYWYRQAAGRGLQLLFYSVGIGQISSEVPQNLSASRPQDRQFILSSKKLLLSDSGFYLCAWGSTNEQYFGPGTRLTVT.

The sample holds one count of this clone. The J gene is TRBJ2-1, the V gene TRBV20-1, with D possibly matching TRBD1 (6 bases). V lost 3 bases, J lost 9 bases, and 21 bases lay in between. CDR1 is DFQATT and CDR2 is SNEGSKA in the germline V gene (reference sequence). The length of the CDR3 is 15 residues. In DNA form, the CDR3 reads TGCAGTGCTAGTCCCGAGGGGGAGAGTTGGGGTGAGCAGTTCTTC. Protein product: CSASPEGESWGEQFF.

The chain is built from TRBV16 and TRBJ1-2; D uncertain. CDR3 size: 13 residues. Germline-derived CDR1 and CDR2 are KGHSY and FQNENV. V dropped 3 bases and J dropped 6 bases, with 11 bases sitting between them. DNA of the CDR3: TGTGCCAGCAGCCAGGGATGGGATGATGGCTACACCTTC. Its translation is CASSQGWDDGYTF. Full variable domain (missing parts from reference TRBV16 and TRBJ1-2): GEEVAQTPKHLVRGEGQKAKLYCAPIKGHSYVFWYQQVLKNEFKFLISFQNENVFDETGMPKERFSAKCLPNSPCSLEIQATKLEDSAVYFCASSQGWDDGYTFGSGTRLTVV.

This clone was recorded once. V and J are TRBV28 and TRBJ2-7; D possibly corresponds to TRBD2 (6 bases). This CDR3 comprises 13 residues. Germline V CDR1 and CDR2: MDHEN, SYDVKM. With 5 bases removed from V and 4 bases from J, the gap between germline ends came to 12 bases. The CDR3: CASSRIGTYEQYF. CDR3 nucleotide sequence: TGTGCCAGCAGTAGGATCGGGACTTACGAGCAGTACTTC.

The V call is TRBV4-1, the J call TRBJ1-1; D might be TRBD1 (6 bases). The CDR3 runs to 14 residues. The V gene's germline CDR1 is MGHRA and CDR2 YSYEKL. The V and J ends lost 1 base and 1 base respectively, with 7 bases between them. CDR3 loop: CASSQAGANTEAFF. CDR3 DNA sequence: TGCGCCAGCAGCCAAGCAGGGGCGAACACTGAAGCTTTCTTT.

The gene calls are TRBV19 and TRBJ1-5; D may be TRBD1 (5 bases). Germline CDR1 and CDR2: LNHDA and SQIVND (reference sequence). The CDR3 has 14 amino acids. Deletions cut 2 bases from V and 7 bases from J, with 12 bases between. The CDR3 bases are TGTGCCAGTAGTATAACAATAGGACAACAGCCCCAGCATTTT. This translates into CASSITIGQQPQHF. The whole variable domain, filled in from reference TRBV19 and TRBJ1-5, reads DGGITQSPKYLFRKEGQNVTLSCEQNLNHDAMYWYRQDPGQGLRLIYYSQIVNDFQKGDIAEGYSVSREKKESFPLTVTSAQKNPTAFYLCASSITIGQQPQHFGDGTRLSIL.

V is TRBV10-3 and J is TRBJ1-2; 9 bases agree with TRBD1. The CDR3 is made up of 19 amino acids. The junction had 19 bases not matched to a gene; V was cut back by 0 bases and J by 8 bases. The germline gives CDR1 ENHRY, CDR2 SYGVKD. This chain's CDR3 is CAISESNVDSTGGYEGYTF. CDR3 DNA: TGTGCCATCAGTGAGTCTAACGTAGACTCCACAGGGGGCTATGAAGGCTACACCTTC.